One and the same sample provided the 19 T cell receptor beta chains below, sequenced in a study of cytomegalovirus exposure and HLA in healthy donors. This PCR relied on a set of 60 Vbeta primers and 13 Jbeta primers. Measured with immunoSEQ multiplex PCR; TCRdb has only the in-frame clones, and not every one. The sample has 75,000 to 80,000 clones; the top ten hold less than 5%. Sequencing was done on a sample of PBMCs. Receptors were obtained from a man in his late teens or twenties in good health and CMV-seropositive.

This chain uses TRBV5-1 with TRBJ2-5; 15 bases are a match to TRBD2. Per the germline V gene, CDR1 is SGHRS and CDR2 is YFSETQ. The CDR3 runs to 17 residues. Losses at the gene ends were 3 bases for V and 4 bases for J; bases not matched to a gene: 7. CDR3 residues: CASSSGLAGGPGETQYF. The CDR3 DNA follows: TGCGCCAGCAGCTCCGGACTAGCGGGGGGGCCAGGAGAGACCCAGTACTTC.

The chain joins TRBV19 to TRBJ1-2; D gene uncertain. Germline V CDR1 and CDR2: LNHDA, SQIVND (reference sequence). Trimming pared 10 bases from V and 8 bases from J, leaving 14 bases between. The CDR3 loop spans 11 amino acids. This CDR3 reads CATTEGVGYTF. CDR3 coding DNA: TGTGCCACCACGGAAGGAGTAGGCTACACCTTC.

V and J are TRBV6-1 and TRBJ1-2, with a weak D call TRBD1 (6 bases). With 1 base removed from V and 7 bases from J, the gap between germline ends came to 7 bases. The CDR3 runs 12 residues. Germline V gene lookup returns CDR1 MNHNS and CDR2 SASEGT. The CDR3 is CASSEGQVGYTF. CDR3 bases: TGTGCCAGCAGTGAAGGACAGGTTGGCTACACCTTC.

This sequence joins TRBV6-5 and TRBJ2-7, with a weak D call TRBD1 (5 bases). V was shortened by 7 bases and J by 3 bases, with 19 bases between the two germline ends. The V gene's germline CDR1 is MNHEY and CDR2 SVGAGI. The CDR3 is 15 amino acids. DNA of the CDR3: TGTGCCAGCAACCCCACCTTGGGCAGGGTCTACGAGCAGTACTTC. Translation: CASNPTLGRVYEQYF.

This chain uses TRBV29-1 with TRBJ2-1; the D is unclear. Trimming took 7 bases from V and 4 from J, leaving 11 bases between them. The CDR3 totals 12 residues. Germline CDR1 SQVTM, CDR2 ANQGSEA. The CDR3 DNA follows: TGCAGCGGAGTACTGGTATACAATGAGCAGTTCTTC. Its translation: CSGVLVYNEQFF.

The J gene is TRBJ1-1, the V gene TRBV5-1; D is uncertain. The germline gives CDR1 SGHRS, CDR2 YFSETQ. V lost 2 bases to trimming and J lost 3 bases, with 11 bases between them. This CDR3 comprises 14 residues. The CDR3 here is CASSFSGEDTEAFF. The DNA of the CDR3 is TGCGCCAGCAGCTTCTCCGGGGAGGACACTGAAGCTTTCTTT.

The CDR3 is CAWSPGQGQETQYF. The DNA for the CDR3 is TGTGCCTGGAGCCCAGGACAGGGTCAAGAGACCCAGTACTTC. The chain employs TRBV30 and TRBJ2-5, with 8 bases that match TRBD1. This CDR3 region has 14 residues. CDR1 is GTSNPN, CDR2 SVGIG, per germline (reference sequence). The trim removed 3 bases at V and 2 bases at J, leaving 5 bases unmatched.

V gene TRBV9 combines with J gene TRBJ1-6; 7 nucleotides agree with TRBD1. Losses at the gene ends were 6 bases for V and 7 bases for J; bases not matched to a gene: 10. The germline CDR1 and CDR2 sequences are SGDLS and YYNGEE. The CDR3 is 15 amino acids. The CDR3 sequence: CASTPVGTENSPLHF. The CDR3 bases are TGTGCCAGCACCCCCGTGGGGACAGAGAATTCACCCCTCCACTTT.

This sequence joins TRBV2 and TRBJ1-5; no clear D. With 4 bases removed from V and 0 bases from J, the gap between germline ends came to 13 bases. From germline, CDR1 is SNHLY and CDR2 FYNNEI. This CDR3 spans 16 amino acids. The chain's CDR3 is CASSGVWADSNQPQHF. The CDR3 nucleotides are TGTGCCAGCAGTGGGGTGTGGGCAGATAGCAATCAGCCCCAGCATTTT.

V and J are TRBV28 and TRBJ1-5, with a weak D call TRBD1 (5 bases). The ends were cut back, 5 bases at V and 5 bases at J, with 13 bases in the middle. The CDR3 is 14 amino acids. The V gene's germline CDR1 is MDHEN and CDR2 SYDVKM. This CDR3 reads CASSGGGVYQPQHF. Written as DNA, the CDR3 is TGTGCCAGCAGTGGGGGAGGAGTTTATCAGCCCCAGCATTTT.

This CDR3 reads CASTVGGGETEAFF. The CDR3 nucleotides read TGTGCCAGCACCGTCGGCGGGGGGGAGACTGAAGCTTTCTTT. V usage is TRBV5-4 and J usage is TRBJ1-1; D possibly corresponds to TRBD1 (5 bases). The germline V gene has CDR1 SGHNT and CDR2 YYREEE (reference sequence). The CDR3 is made up of 14 amino acids. V was clipped by 6 bases and J by 5 bases, with 17 bases between them.

The chain couples TRBV7-9 to TRBJ2-1, with TRBD2 identical over 14 bases. Trimming cost V 5 bases and J 4 bases; bases outside gene matches: 7. The length of the CDR3 is 17 residues. Germline CDR1 is SEHNR and CDR2 is FQNEAQ (reference sequence). Written as DNA, the CDR3 is TGTGCCAGCAGCCGGACTAGCGGGGGGTCCGGGTACAATGAGCAGTTCTTC. It encodes CASSRTSGGSGYNEQFF.

The V gene is TRBV30, the J gene TRBJ1-2; D unclear. CDR1 GTSNPN and CDR2 SVGIG come from the germline V gene (reference sequence). The CDR3 is made up of 14 amino acids. Between the trimmed V and J ends, which lost 3 bases and 2 bases, there was a span of 13 bases. The CDR3: CAWSLSTSNYGYTF. Written as DNA, the CDR3 is TGTGCCTGGAGCTTAAGTACATCAAACTATGGCTACACCTTC.

The CDR3: CAGGVNGYTF. CDR3 coding DNA: TGTGCCGGGGGGGTCAATGGCTACACCTTC. The V gene is TRBV6-4, the J gene TRBJ1-2, with D possibly matching TRBD1 (5 bases). Germline V lookup: CDR1 MRHNA, CDR2 SNTAGT. V lost 11 bases, J lost 6 bases, and 10 bases lay in between. There are 10 residues in the CDR3.

J is TRBJ1-2 and V is TRBV19, with D possibly being TRBD1 (6 bases). Deletions cut 1 base from V and 1 base from J, with 10 bases between. CDR1 is LNHDA and CDR2 is SQIVND in the germline V gene (reference sequence). The CDR3 has 15 amino acids. The CDR3 reads CASSIGAGDNYGYTF. In DNA form, the CDR3 reads TGTGCCAGTAGTATAGGAGCAGGGGATAACTATGGCTACACCTTC.

V usage is TRBV6-1 and J usage is TRBJ2-7, with 7 bases aligning to TRBD1. V shed 1 base and J 0 bases; nucleotides not matched to a gene: 3. There are 15 residues in the CDR3. Germline values: CDR1 MNHNS, CDR2 SASEGT. CDR3 in amino acids: CASSEETGSSYEQYF. As DNA, the CDR3 is TGTGCCAGCAGTGAAGAGACAGGGAGCTCCTACGAGCAGTACTTC.

The V gene is TRBV30, the J gene TRBJ2-5; no definite D call. The CDR3 spans 13 residues. CDR1 is GTSNPN and CDR2 is SVGIG in the germline V gene (reference sequence). With 5 bases removed from V and 2 bases from J, the gap between germline ends came to 12 bases. The chain's CDR3 is CAWGRNVQETQYF. In DNA, the CDR3 is TGTGCCTGGGGCAGGAACGTACAAGAGACCCAGTACTTC.

V usage is TRBV9 and J usage is TRBJ2-3; 8 nucleotides agree with TRBD2. The germline V gene encodes CDR1 SGDLS and CDR2 YYNGEE. There are 17 residues in the CDR3. Trimming at V came to 3 bases and at J to 1 base, leaving 10 bases not matched to a gene. The CDR3 here is CASSATWTSRRTDTQYF. The CDR3 DNA follows: TGTGCCAGCAGCGCAACCTGGACTAGCAGACGCACAGATACGCAGTATTTT. Full variable domain (missing parts from reference TRBV9 and TRBJ2-3): DSGVTQTPKHLITATGQRVTLRCSPRSGDLSVYWYQQSLDQGLQFLIQYYNGEERAKGNILERFSAQQFPDLHSELNLSSLELGDSALYFCASSATWTSRRTDTQYFGPGTRLTVL.

The chain is built from TRBV7-8 and TRBJ2-7; weak D call: TRBD1 (6 bases). The CDR3 covers 17 residues. Per the germline V gene, CDR1 is SGHVS and CDR2 is FQNEAQ. V was shortened by 6 bases and J by 2 bases, with 23 bases between the two germline ends. CDR3 loop: CASRITGSSIIPYEQYF. DNA for the CDR3: TGTGCCAGCAGAATTACAGGGTCCTCGATTATCCCCTACGAGCAGTACTTC.